This T cell receptor (beta chain) derives from a study of blood T cells in healthy people across ages. Study-wide points: Naive T cell percentage strongly correlated with TCR beta diversity. Unsorted PBMCs ruled out conclusive naive versus antigen-experienced comparison. A greater number of naive CD4+ cells and higher diversity distinguished long-lived donors from aged donors.

Primed by a sample-barcoded 5' primer and a J-beta primer mix, a second PCR proceeded for about 6 to 12 cycles. TCRdb re-derived calls from the 5' RACE reads in MiXCR, one entry per CDR3 protein. In the table there are around 940,000 distinct CDR3 sequences, 51% of which are singletons. This clonotype was seen only a few times. Antigen unknown. Germline-derived CDR1 and CDR2 are MNHEY and SMNVEV (reference sequence). V lost 2 bases and J lost 7, with 16 bases in between. The CDR3 is 15 residues long. The chain joins TRBV27 to TRBJ2-3, with D possibly being TRBD2 (5 bases). The source is a woman aged 55-69 years in good health. Specimen: blood. Here the CDR3 reads CASSLTSGIPHTQYF. In nucleotides, the CDR3 is TGTGCCAGCAGTTTAACATCCGGGATCCCCCATACGCAGTATTTT.